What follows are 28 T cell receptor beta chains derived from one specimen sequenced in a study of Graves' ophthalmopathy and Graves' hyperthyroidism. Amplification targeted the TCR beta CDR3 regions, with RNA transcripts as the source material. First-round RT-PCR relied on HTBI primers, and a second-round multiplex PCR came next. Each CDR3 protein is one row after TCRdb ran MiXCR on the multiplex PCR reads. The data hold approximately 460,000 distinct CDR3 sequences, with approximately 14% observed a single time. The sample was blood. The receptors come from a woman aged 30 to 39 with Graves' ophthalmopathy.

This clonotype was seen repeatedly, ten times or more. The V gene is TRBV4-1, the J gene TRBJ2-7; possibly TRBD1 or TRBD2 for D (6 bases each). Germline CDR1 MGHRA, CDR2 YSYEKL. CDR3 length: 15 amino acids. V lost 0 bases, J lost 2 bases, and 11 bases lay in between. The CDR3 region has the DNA TGCGCCAGCAGCCAAGACTGGGGGGCCCCCTACGAGCAGTACTTC. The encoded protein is CASSQDWGAPYEQYF.

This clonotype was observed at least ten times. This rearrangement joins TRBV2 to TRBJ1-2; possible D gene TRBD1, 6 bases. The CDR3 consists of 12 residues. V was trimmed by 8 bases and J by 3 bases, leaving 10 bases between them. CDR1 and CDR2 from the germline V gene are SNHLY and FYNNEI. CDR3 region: CASYRQDYGYTF. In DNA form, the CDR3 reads TGTGCCAGCTACCGACAGGACTATGGCTACACCTTC.

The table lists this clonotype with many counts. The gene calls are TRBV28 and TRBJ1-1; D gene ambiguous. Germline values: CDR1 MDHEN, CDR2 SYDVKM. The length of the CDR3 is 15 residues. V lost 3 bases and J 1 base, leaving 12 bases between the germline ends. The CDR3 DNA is TGTGCCAGCAGTTTGACCAGGTACAAGAACACTGAAGCTTTCTTT. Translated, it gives CASSLTRYKNTEAFF.

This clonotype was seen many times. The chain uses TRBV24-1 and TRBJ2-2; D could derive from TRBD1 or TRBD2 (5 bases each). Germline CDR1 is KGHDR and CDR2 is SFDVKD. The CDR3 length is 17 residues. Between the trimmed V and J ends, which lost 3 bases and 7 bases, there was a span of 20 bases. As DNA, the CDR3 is TGTGCCACCAGTGATGTCCCGGGGCGAGAGTCTGACGGGGAGCTGTTTTTT. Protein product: CATSDVPGRESDGELFF.

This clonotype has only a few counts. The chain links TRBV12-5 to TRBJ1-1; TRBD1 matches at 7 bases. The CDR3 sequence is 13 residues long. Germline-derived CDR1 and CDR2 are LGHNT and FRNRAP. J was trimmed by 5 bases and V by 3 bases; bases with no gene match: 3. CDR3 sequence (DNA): TGTGCTAGTGGTTTCGGCAGGGGGACTGAAGCTTTCTTT. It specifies CASGFGRGTEAFF.

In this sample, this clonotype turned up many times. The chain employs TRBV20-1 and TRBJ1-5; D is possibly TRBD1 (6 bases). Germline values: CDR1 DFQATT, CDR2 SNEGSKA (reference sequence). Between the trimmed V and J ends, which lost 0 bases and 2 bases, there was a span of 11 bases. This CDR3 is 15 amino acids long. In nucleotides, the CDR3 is TGCAGTGCTAGAGATGGGGGCGGGGGCAATCAGCCCCAGCATTTT. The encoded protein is CSARDGGGGNQPQHF.

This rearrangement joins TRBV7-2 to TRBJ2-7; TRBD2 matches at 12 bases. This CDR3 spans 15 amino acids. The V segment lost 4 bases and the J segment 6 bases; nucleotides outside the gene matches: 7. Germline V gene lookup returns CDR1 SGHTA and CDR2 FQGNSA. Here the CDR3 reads CASSSTSGRTLEQYF. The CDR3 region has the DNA TGTGCCAGCAGCTCGACTAGCGGGAGAACCCTCGAGCAGTACTTC.

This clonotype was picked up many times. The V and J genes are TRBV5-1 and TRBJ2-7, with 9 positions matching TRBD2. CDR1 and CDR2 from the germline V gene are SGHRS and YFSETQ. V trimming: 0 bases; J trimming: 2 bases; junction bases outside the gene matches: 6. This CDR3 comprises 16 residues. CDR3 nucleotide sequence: TGCGCCAGCAGCTTGGCCGCGCGGGAGGGCCCCTACGAGCAGTACTTC. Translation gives CASSLAAREGPYEQYF.

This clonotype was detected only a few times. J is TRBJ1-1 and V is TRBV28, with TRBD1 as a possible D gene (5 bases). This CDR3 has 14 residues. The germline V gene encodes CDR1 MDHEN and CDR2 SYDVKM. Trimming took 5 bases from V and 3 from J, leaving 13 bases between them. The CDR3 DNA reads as TGTGCCAGCAGTGCGGGGGGAGCGGACACTGAAGCTTTCTTT. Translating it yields CASSAGGADTEAFF.

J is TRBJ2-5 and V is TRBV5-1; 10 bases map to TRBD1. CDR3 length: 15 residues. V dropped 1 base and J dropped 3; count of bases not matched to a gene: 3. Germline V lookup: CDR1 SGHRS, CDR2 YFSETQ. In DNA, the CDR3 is TGCGCCAGCAGCTTGTTCGGGACAGGGGAAGAGACCCAGTACTTC. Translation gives CASSLFGTGEETQYF.

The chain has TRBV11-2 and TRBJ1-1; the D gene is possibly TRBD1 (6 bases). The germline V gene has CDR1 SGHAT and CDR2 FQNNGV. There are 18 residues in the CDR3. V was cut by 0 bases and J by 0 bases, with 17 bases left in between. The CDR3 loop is CASSLEGVWGTMNTEAFF. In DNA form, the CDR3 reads TGTGCCAGCAGCTTAGAGGGAGTTTGGGGGACAATGAACACTGAAGCTTTCTTT.

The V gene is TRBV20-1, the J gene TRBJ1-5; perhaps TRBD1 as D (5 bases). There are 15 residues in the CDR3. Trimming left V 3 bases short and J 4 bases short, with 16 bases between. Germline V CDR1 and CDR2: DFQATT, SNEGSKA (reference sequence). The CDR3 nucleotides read TGCAGTGCTAGGCCGATTGGGGGGGGAAATCAGCCCCAGCATTTT. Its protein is CSARPIGGGNQPQHF.

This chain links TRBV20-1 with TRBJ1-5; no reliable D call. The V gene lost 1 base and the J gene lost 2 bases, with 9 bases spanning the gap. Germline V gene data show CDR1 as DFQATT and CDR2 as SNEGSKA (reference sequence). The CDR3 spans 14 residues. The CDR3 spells CSARGQMGNQPQHF. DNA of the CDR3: TGCAGTGCTAGAGGTCAGATGGGCAATCAGCCCCAGCATTTT.

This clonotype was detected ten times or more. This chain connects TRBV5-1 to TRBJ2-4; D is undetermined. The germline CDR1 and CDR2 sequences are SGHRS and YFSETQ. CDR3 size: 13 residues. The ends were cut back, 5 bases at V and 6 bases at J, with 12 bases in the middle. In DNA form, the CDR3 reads TGCGCCAGCAGGACGGAGAATGGAAACATTCAGTACTTC. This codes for CASRTENGNIQYF.

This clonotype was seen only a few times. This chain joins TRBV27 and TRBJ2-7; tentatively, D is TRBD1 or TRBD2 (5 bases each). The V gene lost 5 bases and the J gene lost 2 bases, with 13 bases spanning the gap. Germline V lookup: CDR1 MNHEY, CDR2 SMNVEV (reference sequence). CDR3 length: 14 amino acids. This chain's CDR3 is CASSRGENTYEQYF. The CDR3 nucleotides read TGTGCCAGCAGTAGGGGAGAAAACACCTACGAGCAGTACTTC.

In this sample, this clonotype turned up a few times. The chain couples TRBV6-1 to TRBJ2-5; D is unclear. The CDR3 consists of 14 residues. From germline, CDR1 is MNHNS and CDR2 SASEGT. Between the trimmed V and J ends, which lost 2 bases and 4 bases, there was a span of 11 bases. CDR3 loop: CASSESVGLETQYF. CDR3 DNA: TGTGCCAGCAGTGAATCGGTAGGCCTAGAGACCCAGTACTTC.

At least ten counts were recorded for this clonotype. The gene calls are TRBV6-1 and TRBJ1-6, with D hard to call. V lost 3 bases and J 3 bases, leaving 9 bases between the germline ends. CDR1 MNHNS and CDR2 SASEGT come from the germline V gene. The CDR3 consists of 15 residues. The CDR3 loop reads CASSDLDYYNSPLHF. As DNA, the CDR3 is TGTGCCAGCAGTGATTTGGACTACTATAATTCACCCCTCCACTTT.

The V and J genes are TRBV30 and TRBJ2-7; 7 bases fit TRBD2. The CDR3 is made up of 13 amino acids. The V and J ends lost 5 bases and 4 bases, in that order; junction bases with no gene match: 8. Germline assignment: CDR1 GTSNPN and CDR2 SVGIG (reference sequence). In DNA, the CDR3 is TGTGCCTGGCAGCCGGGACTACTGTACGAGCAGTACTTC. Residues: CAWQPGLLYEQYF.

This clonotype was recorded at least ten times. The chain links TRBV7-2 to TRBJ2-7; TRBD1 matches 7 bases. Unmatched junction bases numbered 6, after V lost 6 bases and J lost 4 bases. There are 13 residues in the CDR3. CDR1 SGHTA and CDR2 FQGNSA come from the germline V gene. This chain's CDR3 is CASRQQGRYEQYF. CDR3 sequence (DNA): TGTGCCAGCAGACAACAGGGGCGTTACGAGCAGTACTTC.

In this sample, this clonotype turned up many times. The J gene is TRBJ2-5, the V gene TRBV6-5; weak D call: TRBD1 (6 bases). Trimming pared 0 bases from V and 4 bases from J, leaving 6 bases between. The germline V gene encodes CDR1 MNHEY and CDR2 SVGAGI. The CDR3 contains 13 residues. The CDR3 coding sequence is TGTGCCAGCAGTTACTCAGGGGGAGAGACCCAGTACTTC. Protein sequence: CASSYSGGETQYF.

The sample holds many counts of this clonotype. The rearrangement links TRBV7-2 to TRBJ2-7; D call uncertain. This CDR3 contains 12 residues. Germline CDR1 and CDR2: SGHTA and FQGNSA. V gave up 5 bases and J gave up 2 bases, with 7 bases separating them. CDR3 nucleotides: TGTGCCAGCAGCACTAATACCTACGAGCAGTACTTC. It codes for CASSTNTYEQYF. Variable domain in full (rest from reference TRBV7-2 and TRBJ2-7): GAGVSQSPSNKVTEKGKDVELRCDPISGHTALYWYRQSLGQGLEFLIYFQGNSAPDKSGLPSDRFSAERTGGSVSTLTIQRTQQEDSAVYLCASSTNTYEQYFGPGTRLTVT.

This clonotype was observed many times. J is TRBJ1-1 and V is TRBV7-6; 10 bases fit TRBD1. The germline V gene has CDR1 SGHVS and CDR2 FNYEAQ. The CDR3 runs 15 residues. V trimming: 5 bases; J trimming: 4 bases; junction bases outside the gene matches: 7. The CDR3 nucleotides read TGTGCCAGCAGCCCCGGGACAGGGGTGGGCACTGAAGCTTTCTTT. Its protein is CASSPGTGVGTEAFF. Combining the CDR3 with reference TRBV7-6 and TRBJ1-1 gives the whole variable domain GAGVSQSPRYKVTKRGQDVALRCDPISGHVSLYWYRQALGQGPEFLTYFNYEAQQDKSGLPNDRFSAERPEGSISTLTIQRTEQRDSAMYRCASSPGTGVGTEAFFGQGTRLTVV.

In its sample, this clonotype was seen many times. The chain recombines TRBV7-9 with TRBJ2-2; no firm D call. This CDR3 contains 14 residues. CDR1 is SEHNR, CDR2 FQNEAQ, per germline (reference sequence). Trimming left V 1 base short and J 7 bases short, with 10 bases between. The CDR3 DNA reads TGTGCCAGCAGCTTAGGAGGAATCGGCGGGGAGCTGTTTTTT. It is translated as CASSLGGIGGELFF.

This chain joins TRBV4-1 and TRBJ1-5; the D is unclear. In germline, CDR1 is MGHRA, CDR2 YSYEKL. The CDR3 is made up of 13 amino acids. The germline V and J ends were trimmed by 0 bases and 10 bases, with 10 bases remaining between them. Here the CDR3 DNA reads TGCGCCAGCAGCCAAGACCGCAGTGACCCCCAGCATTTT. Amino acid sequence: CASSQDRSDPQHF.

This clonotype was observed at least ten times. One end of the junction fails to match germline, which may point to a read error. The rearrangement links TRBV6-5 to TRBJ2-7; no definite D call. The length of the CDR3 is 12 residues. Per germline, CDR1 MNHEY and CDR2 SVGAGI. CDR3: CASSYNPYDQYF. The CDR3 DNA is TGTGCCAGCAGTTATAATCCCTACGATCAGTACTTC.

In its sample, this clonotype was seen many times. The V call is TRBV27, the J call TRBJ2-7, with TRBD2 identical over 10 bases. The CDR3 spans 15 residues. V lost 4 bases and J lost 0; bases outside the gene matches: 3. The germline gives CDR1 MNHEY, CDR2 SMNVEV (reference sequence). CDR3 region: CASSSSGSASYEQYF. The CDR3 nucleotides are TGTGCCAGCAGTTCTAGCGGGAGTGCCTCCTACGAGCAGTACTTC.

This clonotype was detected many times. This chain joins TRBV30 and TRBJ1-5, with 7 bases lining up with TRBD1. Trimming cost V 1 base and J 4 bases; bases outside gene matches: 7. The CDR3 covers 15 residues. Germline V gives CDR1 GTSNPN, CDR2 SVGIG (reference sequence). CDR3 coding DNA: TGTGCCTGGAGTGCGACAGGGAAATTGAATCAGCCCCAGCATTTT. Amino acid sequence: CAWSATGKLNQPQHF.

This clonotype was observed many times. The CDR3 bases are TGTGCCAGCAGTTACTCGCAGGAACTAGCGCTAACAGATACGCAGTATTTT. Its translation is CASSYSQELALTDTQYF. The rearrangement links TRBV6-2 or TRBV6-3 to TRBJ2-3; 7 bases align to TRBD2. Germline V gives CDR1 MNHEY, CDR2 SVGEGT. Trimming removed 0 bases from V and 3 bases from J; junction bases left unmatched: 9. The CDR3 contains 17 residues.